This TCR beta chain appears in the sequencing data of a study of shared clonotypes between healthy human individuals. Findings and limits, study-wide: What naive subsets generally showed was a larger estimated richness than memory subsets showed. An expected dependence of interdonor clonotype sharing on sequencing depth was noted.

As for this clone: As yet, its antigen is unknown.

Only in-frame clones appear in the TCRdb table, and some are missing; sequencing was by immunoSEQ multiplex PCR. The sample lists about 1,500,000 clones, roughly 95% seen once, with about 1.2% in the top ten. Germline V gives CDR1 SGHAT, CDR2 FQNNGV. With 1 base clipped from V and 6 bases from J, the junction kept 13 bases outside the gene matches. This CDR3 has 17 amino acids. This clonotype was obtained from a man aged 25-45 years in good health. This chain connects TRBV11-2 to TRBJ2-7; 9 nucleotides agree with TRBD1. The sample was naive CD4+ T cells sorted from blood. Subset described: CD45RA+ positively selected. CDR3 protein: CASSLGWRADRGGEQYF. The CDR3 coding sequence is TGTGCCAGCAGCTTAGGCTGGCGGGCGGACAGGGGAGGCGAGCAGTACTTC. Full variable domain (missing parts from reference TRBV11-2 and TRBJ2-7): EAGVAQSPRYKIIEKRQSVAFWCNPISGHATLYWYQQILGQGPKLLIQFQNNGVVDDSQLPKDRFSAERLKGVDSTLKIQPAKLEDSAVYLCASSLGWRADRGGEQYFGPGTRLTVT.